A single sample gave rise to the 5 T cell receptor beta chains below, sequenced in a study of OX40 agonist ivuxolimab in advanced cancers. Assay: immunoSEQ multiplex PCR; the TCRdb copy retains only in-frame clones and omits some. The data show approximately 38,000 clones, with roughly 82% seen just once and roughly 7.1% held by the top ten. This sample comprised CD4+ or CD8+ T cells sorted from blood, obtained in a trial of the OX40 agonist ivuxolimab. The receptors come from an adult with an advanced solid tumor such as melanoma, head and neck, liver or kidney cancer.

The gene calls are TRBV11-2 and TRBJ1-3; tentatively, D is TRBD1 (5 bases). The ends were cut back, 4 bases at V and 0 bases at J, with 13 bases in the middle. The CDR3 has 16 residues. CDR1 and CDR2 (germline): SGHAT, FQNNGV. CDR3 DNA sequence: TGTGCCAGCAGCTGGTTGAGGGGTCGCTCTGGAAACACCATATATTTT. Translated, it gives CASSWLRGRSGNTIYF.

The chain is built from TRBV30 and TRBJ1-1; D is ambiguous. CDR3 length equals 13 residues. Germline assignment: CDR1 GTSNPN and CDR2 SVGIG (reference sequence). Trimming shortened V by 8 bases and J by 1 base, and 14 bases separated the two germline ends. The CDR3 DNA sequence: TGTGCCCATCTCCCAGTTCGGAACACTGAAGCTTTCTTT. It encodes CAHLPVRNTEAFF.

The V call is TRBV29-1, the J call TRBJ2-3; tentative D call: TRBD1 (5 bases). The germline V gene encodes CDR1 SQVTM and CDR2 ANQGSEA. V lost 4 bases and J lost 4, with 6 bases in between. This CDR3 is built from 11 residues. CDR3: CSVVTADTQYF. The CDR3 nucleotides are TGCAGCGTTGTGACAGCAGATACGCAGTATTTT.

A single count supports this clone. The J gene is TRBJ2-1, the V gene TRBV7-2, with 8 bases that match TRBD2. The germline V gene has CDR1 SGHTA and CDR2 FQGNSA. The V gene end was trimmed by 0 bases and the J gene end by 7 bases; junction bases not matched to a gene: 8. The CDR3 spans 16 residues. The CDR3 DNA is TGTGCCAGCAGCTTAGCCGGGACTAGACCTCGAAATGAGCAGTTCTTC. Translation gives CASSLAGTRPRNEQFF.

This rearrangement joins TRBV6-5 to TRBJ2-7; TRBD1 agrees at 8 bases. The CDR3 spans 14 residues. The trim removed 1 base at V and 2 bases at J, leaving 1 base unmatched. CDR1 is MNHEY, CDR2 SVGAGI, per germline. The CDR3 loop reads CASSYLQGAYEQYF. For the CDR3, the DNA is TGTGCCAGCAGTTACTTACAGGGGGCCTACGAGCAGTACTTC.